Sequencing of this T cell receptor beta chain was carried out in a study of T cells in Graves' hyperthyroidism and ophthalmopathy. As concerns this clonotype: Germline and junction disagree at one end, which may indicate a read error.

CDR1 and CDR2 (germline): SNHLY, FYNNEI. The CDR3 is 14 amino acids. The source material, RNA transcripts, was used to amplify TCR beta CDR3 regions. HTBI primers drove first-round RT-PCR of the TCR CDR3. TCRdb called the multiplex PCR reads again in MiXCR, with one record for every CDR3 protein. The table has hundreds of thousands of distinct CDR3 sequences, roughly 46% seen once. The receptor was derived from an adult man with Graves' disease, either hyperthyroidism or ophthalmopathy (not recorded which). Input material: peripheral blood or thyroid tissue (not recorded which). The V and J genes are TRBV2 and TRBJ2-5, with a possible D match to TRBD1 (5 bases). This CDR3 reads CATSDLGVNQPQYF. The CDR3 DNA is TGTGCCACCAGTGATTTAGGGGTCAATCAGCCCCAGTACTTC. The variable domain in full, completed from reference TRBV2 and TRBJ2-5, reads EPEVTQTPSHQVTQMGQEVILRCVPISNHLYFYWYRQILGQKVEFLVSFYNNEISEKSEIFDDQFSVERPDGSNFTLKIRSTKLEDSAMYFCATSDLGVNQPQYFGPGTRLLVL.